Listed below are T cell receptor beta chains from one sample, sequenced in a study of PD-1 blockade in classical Hodgkin lymphoma. The protocol was immunoSEQ multiplex PCR, while the TCRdb copy is restricted to in-frame clones and leaves out a portion. The sample lists 3,000 or so clones; roughly 65% were seen once. The starting material was CD8+ T cells from blood, obtained at baseline. The receptor source for this set is a human donor with classical Hodgkin lymphoma. Both conserved end residues are part of each CDR3. The order of the fields is D gene, V gene, J gene, clone size, CDR3 protein, CDR3 DNA. D genes are given only for firm matches. Where a row states a size, it is once, few, many or the class of an expanded clone; other rows omit it.

.	TRBV29-1	TRBJ2-3	.	CSVEVPSGGTDTQYF	TGCAGCGTTGAAGTCCCCTCAGGGGGGACAGATACGCAGTATTTT
TRBD1	TRBV10-2	TRBJ2-7	.	CASGTGAPYEQYF	TGCGCCAGCGGGACAGGGGCACCCTACGAGCAGTACTTC
.	TRBV2	TRBJ1-4	.	CASPGTTGRPTNEKLFF	TGTGCCAGCCCGGGGACCACGGGGAGACCAACTAATGAAAAACTGTTTTTT
.	TRBV19	TRBJ2-7	.	CASSGTPVGDEQYF	TGTGCCAGCTCCGGGACCCCCGTGGGGGACGAGCAGTACTTC
.	TRBV7-6	TRBJ2-5	.	CASSQRGQNQETQYF	TGTGCCAGCAGCCAAAGGGGACAAAACCAAGAGACCCAGTACTTC
TRBD1	TRBV5-3	TRBJ2-2	.	CARSPDRGSTGELFF	TGTGCCAGAAGCCCGGACAGGGGGAGTACCGGGGAGCTGTTTTTT
.	TRBV27	TRBJ2-1	.	CASSLSGTENEQFF	TGTGCCAGCAGTTTATCCGGGACGGAAAATGAGCAGTTCTTC
.	TRBV7-4	TRBJ2-7	.	CASSLALYYEQYF	TGTGCCAGCAGCTTAGCGCTGTACTACGAGCAGTACTTC
.	TRBV2	TRBJ2-7	.	CASTPQDSYEQYF	TGTGCCAGCACCCCACAGGACTCCTACGAGCAGTACTTC
.	TRBV7-7	TRBJ2-2	.	CASGDSANTGELFF	TGTGCTAGCGGGGACAGCGCGAACACCGGGGAGCTGTTTTTT
.	TRBV6-5	TRBJ1-4	once	CASSYSSSISEKLFF	TGTGCCAGCAGTTACTCGAGTAGTATTAGTGAAAAACTGTTTTTT
TRBD1	TRBV27	TRBJ1-5	.	CASSLTGASNQPQHF	TGTGCCAGCAGTTTAACAGGGGCCAGCAATCAGCCCCAGCATTTT
.	TRBV7-9	TRBJ2-7	few	CASGAGIAYEQYF	TGTGCCAGCGGCGCAGGGATTGCCTACGAGCAGTACTTC
TRBD2	TRBV2	TRBJ2-7	.	CASSSGRVSYEQYF	TGTGCCAGCAGTAGCGGGAGGGTCTCCTACGAGCAGTACTTC
TRBD2	TRBV10-1	TRBJ2-7	.	CASSGTSALYEQYF	TGCGCCAGCAGTGGGACTAGCGCTTTGTACGAGCAGTACTTC
.	TRBV7-9	TRBJ2-1	.	CASSSRDKSSYNEQFF	TGTGCCAGCAGCTCACGGGACAAGAGCTCCTACAATGAGCAGTTCTTC
.	TRBV5-1	TRBJ2-1	.	CASRASYNEQFF	TGCGCCAGCAGGGCAAGCTACAATGAGCAGTTCTTC
.	TRBV7-9	TRBJ2-7	.	CASSTTTGSYEQYF	TGTGCCAGCAGCACAACGACAGGTTCCTACGAGCAGTACTTC
.	TRBV11-3	TRBJ2-2	.	CASSFSGSGELFF	TGTGCCAGCAGCTTTTCGGGGAGTGGGGAGCTGTTTTTT
.	TRBV27	TRBJ2-2	.	CASSPAGTGELFF	TGTGCCAGCAGTCCCGCTGGCACCGGGGAGCTGTTTTTT
TRBD2	TRBV5-5	TRBJ2-1	.	CASSWTSGSFEQFF	TGTGCCAGCAGCTGGACTAGCGGGAGCTTTGAGCAGTTCTTC
TRBD1	TRBV28	TRBJ1-4	.	CASRGQGALNEKLFF	TGTGCCAGCAGGGGTCAGGGGGCCCTTAATGAAAAACTGTTTTTT
.	TRBV6-1	TRBJ2-1	.	CASIGAVGYNEQFF	TGTGCCAGCATAGGGGCGGTCGGGTACAATGAGCAGTTCTTC
.	TRBV5-6	TRBJ2-5	.	CASSLGGGAWGGETQYF	TGTGCCAGCAGCTTGGGGGGAGGAGCGTGGGGAGGAGAGACCCAGTACTTC
.	TRBV7-2	TRBJ2-3	.	CASRARLGPSEGTQYF	TGTGCCAGCAGGGCCAGGCTGGGGCCCTCAGAGGGTACGCAGTATTTT
TRBD1	TRBV25-1	TRBJ2-7	.	CASSVRTGAWGEQYF	TGTGCCAGCAGTGTAAGGACAGGGGCGTGGGGCGAGCAGTACTTC
.	TRBV27	TRBJ2-7	few	CASRDFSYEQYF	TGTGCCAGCAGGGACTTCTCCTACGAGCAGTACTTC
TRBD1	TRBV7-6	TRBJ1-1	once	CASSPTGAGRNTEAFF	TGTGCCAGCAGCCCTACAGGGGCAGGTAGGAACACTGAAGCTTTCTTT
.	TRBV15	TRBJ1-3	.	CATSTYPGNTIYF	TGTGCCACCAGCACATACCCTGGAAACACCATATATTTT
.	TRBV28	TRBJ2-4	.	CASTPLLGQHKNIQYF	TGTGCCAGCACCCCCCTCCTGGGGCAGCACAAAAACATTCAGTACTTC
TRBD2	TRBV7-9	TRBJ2-1	.	CASSSTSVDEQFF	TGTGCCAGCAGTTCGACTAGCGTAGATGAGCAGTTCTTC
.	TRBV11-2	TRBJ2-7	.	CASSKTNINSYEQYF	TGTGCCAGCAGCAAGACTAATATAAACTCCTACGAGCAGTACTTC
.	TRBV5-6	TRBJ2-1	once	CASNSGRALFF	TGTGCCAGCAACTCGGGCCGGGCGCTGTTCTTC
TRBD2	TRBV27	TRBJ2-3	once	CASRETPTSALGNLYF	TGTGCCAGCAGAGAAACCCCTACTAGCGCCCTGGGAAATCTGTATTTT
.	TRBV15	TRBJ2-1	.	CATSRDRLGSSYNEQFF	TGTGCCACCAGCAGAGATCGTTTGGGTAGCTCCTACAATGAGCAGTTCTTC
.	TRBV4-1	TRBJ2-3	.	CASSQDLEQYGGDTQYF	TGCGCCAGCAGCCAAGATTTGGAGCAGTATGGTGGAGATACGCAGTATTTT
.	TRBV2	TRBJ2-7	few	CASRTTRGVSHEQYF	TGTGCCAGCAGGACGACCAGGGGGGTTTCCCACGAGCAGTACTTC
.	TRBV5-1	TRBJ2-6	.	CASSSGVISGANVLTF	TGCGCCAGCAGCTCAGGGGTCATCTCTGGGGCCAACGTCCTGACTTTC
TRBD1	TRBV7-9	TRBJ2-1	.	CASSTHRDRATDEQFF	TGTGCCAGCAGCACCCACCGGGACAGGGCAACCGATGAGCAGTTCTTC
TRBD1	TRBV6-6	TRBJ2-4	.	CASSYPTGVDQYF	TGTGCCAGCAGTTACCCGACAGGGGTGGATCAGTACTTC
.	TRBV14	TRBJ2-7	.	CASSTRDGSYEQYF	TGTGCCAGCAGCACCCGGGACGGCTCCTACGAGCAGTACTTC
TRBD1	TRBV12-5	TRBJ1-6	.	CASGLKTGTVSSYNSPLHF	TGTGCTAGTGGTCTGAAAACCGGGACAGTGAGCTCCTATAATTCACCCCTCCACTTT
.	TRBV21-1	TRBJ2-7	.	CASSHPGTRTSSYEQYF	TGTGCCAGCAGCCATCCCGGGACTCGTACATCATCCTACGAGCAGTACTTC